Following are 21 T cell receptor beta chains from one sample sequenced in a study of blood T cell repertoires in COVID-19. TCRdb's copy holds only in-frame clones and misses some; the assay was immunoSEQ multiplex PCR. The data contain 140,000 to 150,000 clones, 79% of them seen just once; the ten biggest clones take up 7% to 9%. Sequenced sample: peripheral blood. These receptors were collected from a man in his forties or fifties with active or convalescent COVID-19.

The V gene is TRBV27, the J gene TRBJ1-5, with 11 bases matching TRBD1. Trimming took 6 bases from V and 2 from J; bases not matched to a gene: 12. The CDR3 spans 18 residues. Germline CDR1 and CDR2: MNHEY and SMNVEV (reference sequence). CDR3: CASRPGTGGSWGNQPQHF. CDR3 in DNA: TGTGCCAGCAGGCCGGGGACAGGGGGAAGCTGGGGCAATCAGCCCCAGCATTTT.

The chain joins TRBV10-3 to TRBJ2-7; D unclear. The V gene's germline CDR1 is ENHRY and CDR2 SYGVKD. V gave up 3 bases and J gave up 4 bases, with 7 bases separating them. This CDR3 contains 12 residues. The CDR3 sequence is CAISDISYEQYF. CDR3 in DNA: TGTGCCATCAGTGATATTAGTTACGAGCAGTACTTC.

This chain links TRBV9 with TRBJ2-2, with TRBD2 matching 9 bases. The germline CDR1 and CDR2 sequences are SGDLS and YYNGEE. The CDR3 covers 17 residues. The V segment lost 3 bases and the J segment 3 bases; nucleotides outside the gene matches: 9. DNA of the CDR3: TGTGCCAGCAGCGCCCCCCTGTTAGCGGGAGACACCGGGGAGCTGTTTTTT. It specifies CASSAPLLAGDTGELFF.

This clone showed up just a few times. The chain recombines TRBV2 with TRBJ2-3; 7 positions agree with TRBD1. Germline CDR1 SNHLY, CDR2 FYNNEI. This CDR3 comprises 15 residues. With 0 bases clipped from V and 6 bases from J, the junction kept 6 bases outside the gene matches. In DNA form, the CDR3 reads TGTGCCAGCAGTGAAGCGCGACAGGGTGGGGATACGCAGTATTTT. Translating it yields CASSEARQGGDTQYF.

The rearrangement joins TRBV4-2 to TRBJ2-7; tentative D call: TRBD1 (6 bases). The CDR3 sequence is 14 residues long. V dropped 2 bases and J dropped 3 bases, with 11 bases sitting between them. The V gene's germline CDR1 is LGHNA and CDR2 YNFKEQ. This CDR3 reads CASSQNDRFYEQYF. CDR3 nucleotides: TGTGCCAGCAGCCAAAACGACAGGTTCTACGAGCAGTACTTC.

The V gene is TRBV3-1 (or the pseudogene TRBV3-2), the J gene TRBJ2-5; D might be TRBD2 (5 bases). CDR3 length: 16 amino acids. Germline CDR1 and CDR2: LGHDT and YNNKEL (reference sequence). V dropped 0 bases and J dropped 5 bases, with 16 bases sitting between them. Here the CDR3 DNA reads TGTGCCAGCAGCCAAGACTCCATGCGGGCTGGGGAGACCCAGTACTTC. Its translation: CASSQDSMRAGETQYF.

The chain employs TRBV7-3 and TRBJ2-5; D is perhaps TRBD1 (7 bases). The CDR3 has 15 amino acids. V lost 5 bases and J lost 4, with 17 bases in between. Germline V gene lookup returns CDR1 SGHTA and CDR2 FQGTGA. This CDR3 reads CASSPRGRQGETQYF. DNA for the CDR3: TGTGCCAGCAGCCCCCGGGGGCGACAGGGAGAGACCCAGTACTTC.

This rearrangement joins TRBV7-8 to TRBJ1-1; 9 nucleotides match TRBD1. CDR1 is SGHVS, CDR2 FQNEAQ, per germline. J lost 4 bases, V lost 7 bases, and 1 base had no gene match. This CDR3 spans 12 amino acids. The CDR3: CASTTGGTEAFF. CDR3 nucleotide sequence: TGTGCCAGCACGACAGGGGGCACTGAAGCTTTCTTT.

This rearrangement joins TRBV28 to TRBJ2-3; 7 nucleotides agree with TRBD2. The germline V gene encodes CDR1 MDHEN and CDR2 SYDVKM. This CDR3 is 17 amino acids long. V shed 5 bases and J 5 bases; nucleotides not matched to a gene: 16. The CDR3 region is CASSPSYGAGVRDTQYF. CDR3 nucleotides: TGTGCCAGCAGTCCATCTTACGGGGCGGGAGTGAGAGATACGCAGTATTTT.

The chain has TRBV18 and TRBJ1-3, with a weak D call TRBD1 (6 bases). V lost 1 base, J lost 4 bases, and 14 bases lay in between. Per germline, CDR1 KGHSH and CDR2 LQKENI. This CDR3 spans 16 amino acids. This CDR3 is CASSPQLQGTGNTIYF. CDR3 nucleotides: TGTGCCAGCTCACCACAATTACAGGGTACCGGAAACACCATATATTTT.

CDR3 loop: CASSLPRDFSYEQYF. The CDR3 coding sequence is TGTGCCAGCAGTTTACCCCGGGACTTTTCCTACGAGCAGTACTTC. The chain combines TRBV28 with TRBJ2-7, with D maybe TRBD2 (6 bases). The CDR3 loop spans 15 amino acids. Trimming stripped 2 bases from V and 1 base from J, with 12 bases between. Germline V lookup: CDR1 MDHEN, CDR2 SYDVKM.

This rearrangement joins TRBV10-1 to TRBJ2-1; 8 bases fit TRBD1. Trimming removed 5 bases from V and 8 bases from J; junction bases left unmatched: 2. Germline V CDR1 and CDR2: WNHNN, SYGVQD (reference sequence). This CDR3 contains 12 residues. CDR3: CASSLTGDEQFF. CDR3 DNA sequence: TGCGCCAGCAGTTTGACAGGGGATGAGCAGTTCTTC.

This sequence joins TRBV29-1 and TRBJ1-2, with D possibly being TRBD1 (6 bases). V was trimmed by 0 bases and J by 7 bases, leaving 9 bases between them. The germline CDR1 and CDR2 sequences are SQVTM and ANQGSEA. This CDR3 has 12 amino acids. CDR3 in amino acids: CSVEDQGLGYTF. The CDR3 nucleotides are TGCAGCGTTGAAGATCAGGGGCTTGGCTACACCTTC.

J is TRBJ2-7 and V is TRBV15; TRBD2 aligns across 10 bases. The germline V gene has CDR1 LNHNV and CDR2 YYDKDF (reference sequence). The V and J ends lost 4 bases and 8 bases, in that order; junction bases with no gene match: 11. The length of the CDR3 is 15 residues. CDR3: CATSIVAGGPGQQYF. CDR3 in DNA: TGTGCCACCAGCATTGTAGCGGGAGGCCCAGGTCAGCAGTACTTC.

The chain has TRBV9 and TRBJ2-1; D is undetermined. V lost 0 bases and J 7 bases, leaving 11 bases between the germline ends. Per the germline V gene, CDR1 is SGDLS and CDR2 is YYNGEE. This CDR3 has 14 amino acids. CDR3 in amino acids: CASSVAILSNEQFF. In nucleotides, the CDR3 is TGTGCCAGCAGCGTAGCTATACTGTCGAATGAGCAGTTCTTC.

Points on this clone: This CDR3 is also generated by other DNA sequences in the sample. The J gene is TRBJ2-3, the V gene TRBV9, with TRBD1 identical over 10 bases. The length of the CDR3 is 17 residues. Germline V gene data show CDR1 as SGDLS and CDR2 as YYNGEE. V shed 0 bases, J shed 2 bases, and the junction held 6 bases outside the gene matches. The CDR3 reads CASSVGGGTGVTDTQYF. CDR3 DNA sequence: TGTGCCAGCAGCGTAGGGGGCGGGACAGGGGTCACAGATACGCAGTATTTT.

V gene TRBV14 combines with J gene TRBJ2-4; D is unresolved. Trimming stripped 1 base from V and 9 bases from J, with 7 bases between. The CDR3 totals 12 residues. Germline V gene lookup returns CDR1 SGHDN and CDR2 FVKESK. The CDR3 here is CASSQGQAIQYF. The CDR3 DNA reads as TGTGCCAGCAGCCAAGGACAAGCCATTCAGTACTTC. Full variable domain (rest looked up from reference TRBV14 and TRBJ2-4): EAGVTQFPSHSVIEKGQTVTLRCDPISGHDNLYWYRRVMGKEIKFLLHFVKESKQDESGMPNNRFLAERTGGTYSTLKVQPAELEDSGVYFCASSQGQAIQYFGAGTRLSVL.

The CDR3 DNA is TGTGCCAGCAGTTTACAGGGGTGGGACGAGCAGTACTTC. Its protein is CASSLQGWDEQYF. The chain combines TRBV6-5 with TRBJ2-7; 7 positions match TRBD1. Germline trimming cut 4 bases from V and 5 bases from J; bases unmatched to any gene: 5. The CDR3 has 13 residues. Germline V CDR1 and CDR2: MNHEY, SVGAGI.

The chain uses TRBV7-6 and TRBJ2-1; possibly TRBD2 for D (5 bases). V was cut by 3 bases and J by 8 bases, with 20 bases left in between. The germline V gene encodes CDR1 SGHVS and CDR2 FNYEAQ. This CDR3 is 16 amino acids long. CDR3 sequence: CASSLPWSSQRDEQFF. The DNA for the CDR3 is TGTGCCAGCAGCTTGCCGTGGTCGAGCCAGAGGGATGAGCAGTTCTTC.

The J gene is TRBJ1-2, the V gene TRBV24-1; TRBD1 aligns across 9 bases. The ends lost 4 bases at V and 3 bases at J; junction bases unmatched: 5. Germline values: CDR1 KGHDR, CDR2 SFDVKD. The CDR3 sequence is 15 residues long. CDR3 sequence (DNA): TGTGCCACCAGTGACTACAGGGGGCCATACTATGGCTACACCTTC. It yields the protein CATSDYRGPYYGYTF.

The chain carries TRBV7-9 and TRBJ2-7; D is perhaps TRBD1 (6 bases). V was clipped by 4 bases and J by 6 bases, with 16 bases between them. CDR1 SEHNR and CDR2 FQNEAQ come from the germline V gene (reference sequence). The CDR3 has 14 amino acids. CDR3 region: CASSSRTGFGEQYF. For the CDR3, the DNA is TGTGCCAGCAGCTCCCGAACAGGGTTCGGCGAGCAGTACTTC. Looking up the rest from reference TRBV7-9 and TRBJ2-7 gives the full variable domain: DTGVSQNPRHKITKRGQNVTFRCDPISEHNRLYWYRQTLGQGPEFLTYFQNEAQLEKSRLLSDRFSAERPKGSFSTLEIQRTEQGDSAMYLCASSSRTGFGEQYFGPGTRLTVT.